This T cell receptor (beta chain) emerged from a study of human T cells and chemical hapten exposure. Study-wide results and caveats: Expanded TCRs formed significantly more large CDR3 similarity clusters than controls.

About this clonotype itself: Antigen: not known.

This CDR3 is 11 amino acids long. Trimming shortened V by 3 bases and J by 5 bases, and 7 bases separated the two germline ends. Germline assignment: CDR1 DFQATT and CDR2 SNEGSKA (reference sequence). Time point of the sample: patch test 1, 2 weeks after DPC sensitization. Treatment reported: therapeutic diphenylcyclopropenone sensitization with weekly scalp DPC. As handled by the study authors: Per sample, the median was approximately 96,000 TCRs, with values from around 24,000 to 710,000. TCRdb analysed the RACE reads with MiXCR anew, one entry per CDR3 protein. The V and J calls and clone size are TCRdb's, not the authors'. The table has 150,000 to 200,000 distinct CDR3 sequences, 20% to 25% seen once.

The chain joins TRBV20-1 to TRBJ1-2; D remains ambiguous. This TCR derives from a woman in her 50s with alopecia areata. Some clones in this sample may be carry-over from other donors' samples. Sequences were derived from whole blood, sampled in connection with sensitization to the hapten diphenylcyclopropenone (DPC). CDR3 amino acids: CSASGCYGYTF. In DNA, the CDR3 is TGCAGTGCTAGTGGGTGTTATGGCTACACCTTC.